The TCR beta chain under discussion was sequenced for a study of cytomegalovirus exposure and HLA in healthy donors. Notes on the study in general: Reports described diagnosis of cytomegalovirus status by the classifier as highly specific and sensitive. The study recorded fewer than 200 TCR beta chains that were cytomegalovirus-associated. Subsequent analysis found a tendency for first-cohort TCR clusters to co-occur within the 120 validation repertoires.

The CDR3 runs 15 residues. With 0 bases clipped from V and 0 bases from J, the junction kept 1 base outside the gene matches. CDR1 MNHEY and CDR2 SVGAGI come from the germline V gene. Some clones are missing from TCRdb's copy, which holds only in-frame ones; the method was immunoSEQ multiplex PCR. The sample carries a few hundred thousand clones, around nine tenths recorded once. Regarding this clone: What it binds is not known.

The sequenced sample was PBMCs. The TCR sequence derives from a woman under 30 in good health and CMV-seronegative. The V call is TRBV6-5, the J call TRBJ1-1, with TRBD1 matching 7 bases. The CDR3 DNA sequence: TGTGCCAGCAGTTACTCCACAGGGGTGAACACTGAAGCTTTCTTT. Translation gives CASSYSTGVNTEAFF.